These T cell receptor beta chains were read from a single sample in a study of somatic mutations in cytotoxic T cells in rheumatoid arthritis. The repertoire was sequenced with immunoSEQ multiplex PCR; TCRdb's copy has only in-frame clones and lacks some. The repertoire has about 7,000 clones, roughly four fifths of them found once; the top ten carry 15% to 19%. The specimen was CD8+ T cells sorted from blood. These receptors all stem from an adult with rheumatoid arthritis. The CDR3 runs from the conserved cysteine through the conserved F or W. A D gene is named only where the DNA matches it firmly. Rows give clone size only sometimes, using once, few, many, or a class for an expanded clone.

j_call v_call d_call clone_size cdr3_aa cdr3_nt
TRBJ1-2 TRBV6-5 - - CASSPFPGGEGYTF TGTGCCAGCAGTCCCTTTCCGGGGGGCGAAGGCTACACCTTC
TRBJ2-1 TRBV6-5 - - CAITFREHSDLFF TGTGCCATCACCTTCAGGGAGCACTCGGATCTGTTCTTC
TRBJ2-7 TRBV7-2 - once CASSLVPGYEQYF TGTGCCAGCAGCTTAGTTCCTGGCTACGAGCAGTACTTC
TRBJ2-7 TRBV27 TRBD1 - CASSFKGQGNEQYF TGTGCCAGCAGTTTTAAGGGACAGGGTAACGAGCAGTACTTC
TRBJ2-1 TRBV27 TRBD2 - CASSHGTSGYNEQFF TGTGCCAGCAGTCACGGGACTAGCGGGTACAATGAGCAGTTCTTC
TRBJ2-5 TRBV5-4 - - CASSSEGTEETQYF TGTGCCAGCAGCTCCGAGGGGACCGAAGAGACCCAGTACTTC
TRBJ1-5 TRBV9 - - CASSAQGKSNQPQHF TGTGCCAGCAGCGCTCAGGGGAAGAGCAATCAGCCCCAGCATTTT
TRBJ1-3 TRBV5-4 - - CASSYQSLGNTIYF TGTGCCAGCAGTTACCAGAGCCTCGGAAACACCATATATTTT
TRBJ1-1 TRBV2 TRBD1 few CASIRDSDTEAFF TGTGCCAGCATCCGGGACAGCGACACTGAAGCTTTCTTT
TRBJ1-1 TRBV5-4 TRBD1 - CASSPRGFGDTEAFF TGTGCCAGCAGCCCCAGGGGGTTTGGGGACACTGAAGCTTTCTTT
TRBJ2-1 TRBV11-2 - - CASSLRSVRDNEQFF TGTGCCAGCAGCTTACGGTCGGTTCGGGACAATGAGCAGTTCTTC
TRBJ2-5 TRBV2 - - CATQGLVGGGETQYF TGTGCAACGCAAGGTCTGGTGGGGGGTGGAGAGACCCAGTACTTC
TRBJ1-5 TRBV29-1 - few CSDQSNQPQHF TGCAGCGACCAGAGTAATCAGCCCCAGCATTTT
TRBJ1-3 TRBV6-1 - - CASSHAGNTIYF TGTGCCAGCAGCCATGCCGGAAACACCATATATTTT
TRBJ1-1 TRBV10-3 TRBD1 few CAISLGQEAFF TGTGCCATCAGTCTGGGACAGGAAGCTTTCTTT
TRBJ2-7 TRBV5-1 TRBD1 - CASSWTGGGYEQYF TGCGCCAGCAGCTGGACAGGGGGCGGCTACGAGCAGTACTTC
TRBJ2-7 TRBV6-1 TRBD1 - CASSEWQGASYEQYF TGTGCCAGCAGTGAATGGCAGGGGGCCTCCTACGAGCAGTACTTC
TRBJ2-3 TRBV5-4 TRBD2 once CASSTPGTNTDTQYF TGTGCCAGCAGCACTCCCGGGACTAACACAGATACGCAGTATTTT
TRBJ2-1 TRBV11-2 TRBD2 - CASSYLGRVSYNEQFF TGTGCCAGCAGCTACTTAGGGAGGGTCTCCTACAATGAGCAGTTCTTC
TRBJ2-7 TRBV6-1 - - CASSEALGAYEQYF TGTGCCAGCAGTGAAGCGCTGGGGGCCTACGAGCAGTACTTC
TRBJ1-5 TRBV27 - - CASSRKPGTGNQPQHF TGTGCCAGCAGTAGAAAGCCCGGGACGGGCAATCAGCCCCAGCATTTT
TRBJ1-1 TRBV20-1 - - CSASPPDEAFF TGCAGTGCTAGCCCCCCTGATGAAGCTTTCTTT
TRBJ2-7 TRBV5-1 - - CASSSRSYEQYF TGCGCCAGCAGCTCCCGATCCTACGAGCAGTACTTC
TRBJ2-7 TRBV6-5 TRBD2 few CASVGGGALEQYF TGTGCCAGCGTGGGCGGGGGGGCTCTCGAGCAGTACTTC
TRBJ1-1 TRBV29-1 - - CSVITLGGVNTEAFF TGCAGCGTTATAACTCTGGGGGGGGTGAACACTGAAGCTTTCTTT
TRBJ2-7 TRBV10-3 TRBD1 once CAISRDRGSYEQYF TGTGCCATCAGCCGGGACAGGGGATCCTACGAGCAGTACTTC
TRBJ2-5 TRBV11-1 - few CASSLVGAQETQYF TGTGCCAGCAGCTTAGTGGGGGCCCAAGAGACCCAGTACTTC
TRBJ1-6 TRBV2 TRBD1 - CASSEALLGQGAASPLHF TGTGCCAGCAGTGAAGCGCTTTTAGGTCAGGGGGCAGCTTCACCCCTCCACTTT
TRBJ1-5 TRBV9 - - CASSAGPTSDQPQHF TGTGCCAGCAGCGCAGGACCCACCAGCGATCAGCCCCAGCATTTT
TRBJ1-5 TRBV20-1 - once CSARGQPQHF TGCAGTGCTAGAGGGCAGCCCCAGCATTTT
TRBJ1-6 TRBV29-1 TRBD1 - CSVEIGQGESSINSYNSPLHF TGCAGCGTTGAAATCGGACAGGGTGAGAGCTCTATCAACTCCTATAATTCACCCCTCCACTTT
TRBJ2-2 TRBV11-2 - - CASTPSGLYIGELFF TGTGCCAGCACCCCATCCGGGCTTTACATCGGGGAGCTGTTTTTT
TRBJ2-1 TRBV13 - - CASSPRGGSGNEQFF TGTGCCAGCAGCCCACGTGGGGGGAGTGGCAATGAGCAGTTCTTC
TRBJ1-2 TRBV7-9 TRBD1 - CASSPGQDGYGYTF TGTGCCAGCAGCCCCGGACAGGATGGCTATGGCTACACCTTC
TRBJ2-2 TRBV5-6 - - CASSPPGRGPTGELFF TGTGCCAGCAGCCCCCCTGGGCGGGGGCCCACCGGGGAGCTGTTTTTT
TRBJ2-2 TRBV6-4 - - CASSEDPTTGELFF TGTGCCAGCAGTGAGGATCCAACAACCGGGGAGCTGTTTTTT
TRBJ2-7 TRBV6-5 - - CASSYSGGEQYF TGTGCCAGCAGTTACTCGGGTGGCGAGCAGTACTTC
TRBJ2-1 TRBV7-3 - few CASSLAPSDYNEQFF TGTGCCAGCAGCTTAGCTCCTAGTGACTACAATGAGCAGTTCTTC
TRBJ2-7 TRBV7-6 - - CASSSQDYEQYF TGTGCCAGCAGCTCGCAGGATTACGAGCAGTACTTC
TRBJ1-1 TRBV19 - few CASSNEGSISTEAFF TGTGCCAGTAGCAATGAAGGGTCGATTTCCACTGAAGCTTTCTTT
TRBJ1-4 TRBV27 - - CASSPVRGTGAEKLFF TGTGCCAGCAGTCCTGTGCGGGGGACGGGGGCTGAAAAACTGTTTTTT
TRBJ2-6 TRBV2 TRBD1 once CASRGTGGSGANVLTF TGTGCCAGCAGAGGGACAGGGGGATCTGGGGCCAACGTCCTGACTTTC
TRBJ2-3 TRBV9 TRBD2 - CASSVVTSGAGTDTQYF TGTGCCAGCAGCGTGGTTACTAGCGGGGCTGGGACAGATACGCAGTATTTT
TRBJ1-4 TRBV27 - - CASSASWNTNEKLFF TGTGCCAGCAGCGCCTCTTGGAACACTAATGAAAAACTGTTTTTT
TRBJ2-2 TRBV28 TRBD1 - CASTLDRPNTGELFF TGTGCCAGCACCCTGGACAGGCCGAACACCGGGGAGCTGTTTTTT
TRBJ2-4 TRBV19 - - CASSIDMSGRIRYF TGTGCCAGTAGTATAGATATGTCGGGACGGATCCGCTACTTC